This is a list of T cell receptor beta chains from one sample in a study of blood T cell repertoires in COVID-19. Using immunoSEQ multiplex PCR, the repertoire was profiled, and TCRdb retains in-frame clones only, with some absent. This repertoire shows about 310,000 clones, about 90% found once; its top ten account for roughly a tenth. The sample taken for sequencing was PBMCs or T cells enriched from blood (not recorded which). These receptors originate from a woman in her twenties or thirties who had recovered from COVID-19. The CDR3 runs from the conserved cysteine through the conserved F or W. The D gene is left open where the match is weak. A clone size is listed for some rows: how often the clone was seen (once, few, many), or a class if it is expanded.

-	TRBJ1-5	TRBV4-3	-	CASSQDFLGVQPQHF	TGCGCCAGCAGCCAAGATTTTTTAGGGGTCCAGCCCCAGCATTTT
-	TRBJ2-1	TRBV6-5	TRBD2	CASMGLAGSRFF	TGTGCCAGCATGGGGCTAGCGGGGAGCAGGTTCTTC
-	TRBJ1-5	TRBV19	-	CASSRQGLQSQHF	TGTGCCAGTAGTCGGCAGGGCTTGCAGAGCCAGCATTTT
-	TRBJ2-7	TRBV7-2	-	CASSLAGLSSYEQYF	TGTGCCAGCAGCTTAGCGGGCCTTAGCTCCTACGAGCAGTACTTC
-	TRBJ2-1	TRBV5-4	-	CASSLDWTVSYNEQFF	TGTGCCAGCAGCTTGGACTGGACAGTGTCCTACAATGAGCAGTTCTTC
-	TRBJ1-1	TRBV13	-	CASLGGENTEAFF	TGTGCCAGCTTAGGGGGGGAGAACACTGAAGCTTTCTTT
-	TRBJ2-2	TRBV11-2	-	CASSLDRTNTGELFF	TGTGCCAGCAGCTTAGACAGGACGAACACCGGGGAGCTGTTTTTT
-	TRBJ2-7	TRBV19	TRBD1	CASKGQGGHEQYF	TGTGCCAGTAAGGGACAGGGGGGTCACGAGCAGTACTTC
once	TRBJ2-1	TRBV9	-	CASSAGLSVDNEQFF	TGTGCCAGCAGCGCGGGACTCAGCGTCGACAATGAGCAGTTCTTC
few	TRBJ1-3	TRBV9	TRBD1	CASSGSGQRNTIYF	TGTGCCAGCAGCGGATCGGGACAGAGAAACACCATATATTTT
-	TRBJ2-1	TRBV9	-	CASSVVSGPNEQFF	TGTGCCAGCAGCGTAGTTTCAGGGCCCAATGAGCAGTTCTTC
-	TRBJ1-1	TRBV4-1	-	CASSQGGGKTEAFF	TGCGCCAGCAGCCAAGGCGGGGGAAAAACTGAAGCTTTCTTT
-	TRBJ1-1	TRBV19	TRBD1	CASSMNLQGREAFF	TGTGCCAGTAGTATGAACCTACAGGGGCGTGAAGCTTTCTTT
-	TRBJ2-1	TRBV9	TRBD2	CASSPYLAGENEQFF	TGTGCCAGCAGCCCATATTTAGCGGGGGAGAATGAGCAGTTCTTC
-	TRBJ1-1	TRBV6-5	-	CASSYSRPMNTEAFF	TGTGCCAGCAGTTACTCGCGCCCAATGAACACTGAAGCTTTCTTT
-	TRBJ2-7	TRBV18	TRBD2	CASSPRTSGRDYEQYF	TGTGCCAGCTCACCAAGGACTAGCGGGAGAGATTACGAGCAGTACTTC
once	TRBJ1-1	TRBV10-3	-	CAISERLVGGIEAFF	TGTGCCATCAGTGAACGTCTGGTGGGAGGGATTGAAGCTTTCTTT
-	TRBJ2-2	TRBV29-1	-	CSVGAGTDAGELFF	TGCAGCGTTGGGGCAGGGACTGATGCGGGGGAGCTGTTTTTT
few	TRBJ1-1	TRBV18	TRBD1	CASSPASTGDSEAFF	TGTGCCAGCTCACCGGCGTCAACAGGGGACTCTGAAGCTTTCTTT
-	TRBJ2-3	TRBV7-2	TRBD2	CASSLGGEGNTQYF	TGTGCCAGCAGCTTAGGCGGGGAGGGAAATACGCAGTATTTT
-	TRBJ1-1	TRBV7-9	TRBD1	CASSPRDSVWTEAFF	TGTGCCAGCAGCCCGAGGGACAGTGTGTGGACTGAAGCTTTCTTT
-	TRBJ2-1	TRBV3-1/TRBV3-2	TRBD1	CASSQDLGQARPNEQFF	TGTGCCAGCAGCCAAGATCTGGGACAGGCGCGGCCCAATGAGCAGTTCTTC
-	TRBJ2-1	TRBV2	-	CASSLWLEDSYNEQFF	TGTGCCAGCAGCCTGTGGCTGGAGGACTCCTACAATGAGCAGTTCTTC
-	TRBJ2-7	TRBV4-1	-	CASSQGAGTYEQYF	TGCGCCAGCAGCCAAGGGGCGGGAACCTACGAGCAGTACTTC